The 27 T cell receptor beta chains below were found in one sample sequenced in a study of blood T cell repertoires in COVID-19 (dated by TCRdb to the early 2020s). The library came from the immunoSEQ multiplex PCR assay. Entries here come from immuneACCESS through TCRdb and include only in-frame sequences with V and J called. Some clones fail to appear in such tables; in the studies checked, an unresolved V gene covers under half of the shortfall, and the cause of the remainder is unknown. Here the sample has about 73,000 clones; approximately 80% occur a single time. The ten largest account for around 3.9% of the sample. Sequencing was performed on peripheral blood. The source of these receptors is a woman aged 60-75 years with acute or convalescent COVID-19.

The chain is built from TRBV21-1 and TRBJ1-5. TRBV21-1 is reported as a pseudogene. The CDR3 has 19 amino acids. The chain's CDR3 is CASSKRAGYTVYSNQPQHF. The CDR3 DNA reads TGTGCCAGCAGCAAACGGGCGGGCTATACAGTTTATAGCAATCAGCCCCAGCATTTT.

This chain joins TRBV27 and TRBJ1-5; D is uncertain. This CDR3 has 12 residues. V lost 3 bases to trimming and J lost 4 bases, with 4 bases between them. From germline, CDR1 is MNHEY and CDR2 SMNVEV (reference sequence). CDR3 residues: CASSFTNQPQHF. The CDR3 DNA reads as TGTGCCAGCAGTTTTACAAATCAGCCCCAGCATTTT.

The chain links TRBV18 to TRBJ2-3; 7 positions match TRBD2. CDR3 length: 16 residues. CDR1 and CDR2 (germline): KGHSH, LQKENI. Trimming took 6 bases from V and 0 from J; bases not matched to a gene: 9. The CDR3 protein is CASSPGRQGSTDTQYF. The CDR3 DNA sequence: TGTGCCAGCTCCCCCGGGAGGCAGGGAAGCACAGATACGCAGTATTTT.

The rearrangement links TRBV18 to TRBJ2-7; TRBD1 matches at 9 bases. Germline loops: CDR1 KGHSH, CDR2 LQKENI. J was trimmed by 5 bases and V by 0 bases; bases with no gene match: 8. This CDR3 spans 16 amino acids. The CDR3 loop is CASSPPQGQGVHEQYF. For the CDR3, the DNA is TGTGCCAGCTCACCACCACAGGGACAGGGCGTCCACGAGCAGTACTTC.

The gene calls are TRBV3-1 (or the pseudogene TRBV3-2) and TRBJ2-1, with a tentative D call TRBD2 (5 bases). Trimming shortened V by 4 bases and J by 8 bases, and 12 bases separated the two germline ends. Germline V gene sequence: CDR1 LGHDT, CDR2 YNNKEL (reference sequence). The CDR3 totals 13 residues. For the CDR3, the DNA is TGTGCCAGCAGCCCTTCTAGCTCCCATGAGCAGTTCTTC. This sequence encodes CASSPSSSHEQFF.

This clone has only one observation. The rearrangement links TRBV7-9 to TRBJ2-1; D is undetermined. Germline V gene lookup returns CDR1 SEHNR and CDR2 FQNEAQ (reference sequence). V lost 5 bases and J 9 bases, leaving 11 bases between the germline ends. This CDR3 spans 12 amino acids. The CDR3 spells CASSLRSIEQFF. The CDR3 DNA sequence: TGTGCCAGCAGCCTGCGGAGTATTGAGCAGTTCTTC.

V usage is TRBV6-1 and J usage is TRBJ2-7, with D perhaps matching TRBD1 (6 bases). Trimming left V 2 bases short and J 3 bases short, with 8 bases between. CDR1 and CDR2 from the germline V gene are MNHNS and SASEGT. The CDR3 length is 13 residues. The CDR3 loop reads CASSETGHYEQYF. The CDR3 DNA follows: TGTGCCAGCAGTGAAACGGGACACTACGAGCAGTACTTC.

In nucleotides, the CDR3 is TGTGCCAGCAGGATCGTCGACAGTAGCAATCAGCCCCAGCATTTT. Residues: CASRIVDSSNQPQHF. The chain uses TRBV28 and TRBJ1-5; possible D gene TRBD1, 5 bases. V lost 6 bases, J lost 0 bases, and 12 bases lay in between. Germline lookup yields CDR1 MDHEN and CDR2 SYDVKM. The CDR3 is 15 residues long.

The V gene is TRBV9, the J gene TRBJ2-1; a weak D match, TRBD1 (6 bases). Between the trimmed V and J ends, which lost 6 bases and 0 bases, there was a span of 13 bases. CDR1 SGDLS and CDR2 YYNGEE come from the germline V gene. The CDR3 contains 15 residues. The CDR3 region has the DNA TGTGCCAGCACTAGACAGGCGAGCTCCTACAATGAGCAGTTCTTC. It translates to CASTRQASSYNEQFF.

The J gene is TRBJ2-2, the V gene TRBV7-8; TRBD1 matches at 9 bases. J lost 0 bases, V lost 3 bases, and 2 bases had no gene match. CDR1 SGHVS and CDR2 FQNEAQ come from the germline V gene. The CDR3 is made up of 16 amino acids. The CDR3 reads CASSFGTGTNTGELFF. As DNA, the CDR3 is TGTGCCAGCAGCTTTGGGACAGGGACGAACACCGGGGAGCTGTTTTTT.

V is TRBV29-1 and J is TRBJ1-2; no definite D call. CDR1 and CDR2 (germline): SQVTM, ANQGSEA. The germline V and J ends were trimmed by 3 bases and 2 bases, with 7 bases remaining between them. This CDR3 contains 12 residues. The CDR3 region has the DNA TGCAGCGTTGATTATCAGAACTATGGCTACACCTTC. Amino acids: CSVDYQNYGYTF. Full variable domain (outside the CDR3, taken from reference TRBV29-1 and TRBJ1-2): SAVISQKPSRDICQRGTSLTIQCQVDSQVTMMFWYRQQPGQSLTLIATANQGSEATYESGFVIDKFPISRPNLTFSTLTVSNMSPEDSSIYLCSVDYQNYGYTFGSGTRLTVV.

The rearrangement links TRBV28 to TRBJ2-7; 8 bases line up with TRBD2. CDR3 length: 12 amino acids. The V gene end was trimmed by 3 bases and the J gene end by 7 bases; junction bases not matched to a gene: 2. Per germline, CDR1 MDHEN and CDR2 SYDVKM. DNA of the CDR3: TGTGCCAGCAGTTTGTCGGGGGGGGAGCAGTACTTC. It translates to CASSLSGGEQYF.

This chain joins TRBV30 and TRBJ1-2; the match to TRBD1 covers 9 bases. The V and J ends lost 0 bases and 8 bases, in that order; junction bases with no gene match: 4. The CDR3 is made up of 13 amino acids. The V gene's germline CDR1 is GTSNPN and CDR2 SVGIG (reference sequence). CDR3 sequence: CAWSVGTGRGYTF. CDR3 sequence (DNA): TGTGCCTGGAGTGTAGGGACAGGGCGAGGCTACACCTTC.

The rearrangement joins TRBV4-2 to TRBJ2-5, with TRBD1 identical over 9 bases. The CDR3 is made up of 16 amino acids. From germline, CDR1 is LGHNA and CDR2 YNFKEQ. After removal of 6 bases from V and 2 bases from J, the junction contained 10 bases not matched to a gene. The CDR3, as DNA: TGTGCCAGCAGTCAGACAGGGGGGCGTCCACAAGAGACCCAGTACTTC. Amino acids: CASSQTGGRPQETQYF.

This sequence joins TRBV3-1 (or the pseudogene TRBV3-2) and TRBJ2-3; the D gene is possibly TRBD1 (6 bases). The germline CDR1 and CDR2 sequences are LGHDT and YNNKEL (reference sequence). V gave up 3 bases and J gave up 8 bases, with 12 bases separating them. CDR3 length: 13 amino acids. CDR3 sequence reads: CASSQGAGGTQYF. CDR3 DNA sequence: TGTGCCAGCAGCCAGGGGGCCGGAGGTACGCAGTATTTT.

The CDR3 bases are TGCAGTGCTAGTGATCCCCAGCGGGGCTACAATGAGCAGTTCTTC. It codes for CSASDPQRGYNEQFF. The chain uses TRBV20-1 and TRBJ2-1; 7 bases agree with TRBD2. CDR1 is DFQATT and CDR2 is SNEGSKA in the germline V gene (reference sequence). V lost 3 bases to trimming and J lost 3 bases; unmatched junction nucleotides: 8. This CDR3 contains 15 residues.

J is TRBJ2-3 and V is TRBV5-6, with 10 bases aligning to TRBD1. This CDR3 spans 15 amino acids. Germline V lookup: CDR1 SGHDT, CDR2 YYEEEE. V trimming: 2 bases; J trimming: 11 bases; junction bases outside the gene matches: 11. The CDR3 spells CASSFPGQGEGGQYF. CDR3 coding DNA: TGTGCCAGCAGCTTTCCTGGACAGGGGGAAGGGGGGCAGTATTTT. Drawing the rest from reference TRBV5-6 and TRBJ2-3, the complete variable domain is DAGVTQSPTHLIKTRGQQVTLRCSPKSGHDTVSWYQQALGQGPQFIFQYYEEEERQRGNFPDRFSGHQFPNYSSELNVNALLLGDSALYLCASSFPGQGEGGQYFGPGTRLTVL.

This clone occurred a few times. The rearrangement joins TRBV7-2 to TRBJ2-5, with 8 bases aligning to TRBD1. The V gene end was trimmed by 4 bases and the J gene end by 6 bases; junction bases not matched to a gene: 7. The germline gives CDR1 SGHTA, CDR2 FQGNSA. This CDR3 comprises 14 residues. This CDR3 reads CASSSGTGGQTQYF. The CDR3 DNA reads as TGTGCCAGCAGCTCCGGGACAGGAGGACAGACCCAGTACTTC. Full variable domain (rest looked up from reference TRBV7-2 and TRBJ2-5): GAGVSQSPSNKVTEKGKDVELRCDPISGHTALYWYRQSLGQGLEFLIYFQGNSAPDKSGLPSDRFSAERTGGSVSTLTIQRTQQEDSAVYLCASSSGTGGQTQYFGPGTRLLVL.

The rearrangement uses TRBV29-1 and TRBJ2-3, with D possibly matching TRBD1 (6 bases). This CDR3 spans 15 amino acids. The V gene lost 6 bases and the J gene lost 3 bases, with 19 bases spanning the gap. Germline CDR1 reads SQVTM; CDR2 reads ANQGSEA. CDR3 region: CSVTQGLVGTDTQYF. The DNA of the CDR3 is TGCAGCGTGACTCAGGGGTTGGTAGGGACAGATACGCAGTATTTT.

This chain connects TRBV6-4 to TRBJ1-1; weak D call: TRBD1 (6 bases). Germline-derived CDR1 and CDR2 are MRHNA and SNTAGT. Trimming removed 6 bases at V and 5 bases at J, with 13 bases between. CDR3 length equals 13 residues. Written as DNA, the CDR3 is TGTGCCAGCAGATCAGGGGTAGGGACTGAAGCTTTCTTT. This translates into CASRSGVGTEAFF.

This clone was counted a few times. The chain uses TRBV29-1 and TRBJ1-2; D is ambiguous. Germline CDR1 and CDR2: SQVTM and ANQGSEA. The CDR3 has 12 amino acids. The V end lost 7 bases, the J end lost 2 bases, and 11 bases lay between the germline ends. CDR3 loop: CSAATHNYGYTF. CDR3 nucleotide sequence: TGCAGCGCCGCAACTCACAACTATGGCTACACCTTC.

The chain uses TRBV2 and TRBJ2-7, with 13 nucleotides matching TRBD2. V was pared by 9 bases and J by 2 bases, with 7 bases of the junction left unmatched. Germline V gives CDR1 SNHLY, CDR2 FYNNEI. The CDR3 totals 15 residues. DNA of the CDR3: TGTGCCAGTGGGAGGGGACTAGCGGGGACCTACGAGCAGTACTTC. The encoded protein is CASGRGLAGTYEQYF. The whole variable domain, remainder taken from reference TRBV2 and TRBJ2-7, is EPEVTQTPSHQVTQMGQEVILRCVPISNHLYFYWYRQILGQKVEFLVSFYNNEISEKSEIFDDQFSVERPDGSNFTLKIRSTKLEDSAMYFCASGRGLAGTYEQYFGPGTRLTVT.

The chain employs TRBV7-8 and TRBJ2-1, with 8 nucleotides matching TRBD1. Germline V gene lookup returns CDR1 SGHVS and CDR2 FQNEAQ. V was pared by 5 bases and J by 2 bases, with 5 bases of the junction left unmatched. The CDR3 contains 15 residues. CDR3 residues: CASSQGQGTYNEQFF. CDR3 bases: TGTGCCAGCAGCCAAGGACAGGGAACCTACAATGAGCAGTTCTTC.

V and J are TRBV6-6 and TRBJ1-6; weak D call: TRBD1 (5 bases). The V and J ends lost 6 bases and 7 bases respectively, with 19 bases between them. The CDR3 is 16 residues long. Per the germline V gene, CDR1 is MNHNY and CDR2 is SVGAGI (reference sequence). CDR3 nucleotide sequence: TGTGCCAGCAGGGGGCAGGCGGGAGCGCCCAATTCACCCCTCCACTTT. Translation gives CASRGQAGAPNSPLHF.

This chain connects TRBV5-6 to TRBJ2-7; 10 nucleotides match TRBD2. Germline lookup yields CDR1 SGHDT and CDR2 YYEEEE. The length of the CDR3 is 17 residues. J lost 7 bases, V lost 3 bases, and 16 bases had no gene match. CDR3 in DNA: TGTGCCAGCAGCTGGGGGAGTAGGGCTAGCGGGAGATCTGAGCAGTACTTC. Its protein is CASSWGSRASGRSEQYF.

This clone was observed a handful of times. The chain is built from TRBV27 and TRBJ1-4; 7 bases are a match to TRBD1. CDR1 and CDR2 from the germline V gene are MNHEY and SMNVEV (reference sequence). Germline trimming cut 6 bases from V and 4 bases from J; bases unmatched to any gene: 5. The CDR3 spans 14 residues. The DNA of the CDR3 is TGTGCCAGCAGACGACAGGGCCTTAATGAAAAACTGTTTTTT. Encoded protein: CASRRQGLNEKLFF.

V is TRBV12-3 or TRBV12-4 and J is TRBJ1-1; D remains ambiguous. The CDR3 extends over 13 amino acids. Trimming took 6 bases from V and 1 from J, leaving 9 bases between them. As DNA, the CDR3 is TGTGCCAGCAGCCCACAGCAGAACACTGAAGCTTTCTTT. It translates to CASSPQQNTEAFF.